The 26 T cell receptor beta chains below all came from one sample that was sequenced in a study of CD8 T cells in Susac syndrome. The authors reverse transcribed roughly 0.5 to 1 ug RNA with random hexamers. One entry per CDR3 protein results from TCRdb running MiXCR on the immunoSEQ multiplex PCR reads. The sample includes 70,000 to 100,000 distinct CDR3 sequences, approximately 96% of them seen just once. Sequenced material: CD8+ T cells from PBMCs. The source is a human donor with Susac syndrome.

The rearrangement uses TRBV4-3 and TRBJ2-5, with D perhaps matching TRBD1 or TRBD2 (6 bases each). The germline V gene has CDR1 LGHNA and CDR2 YSLEER. CDR3 size: 16 residues. Trimming removed 1 base at V and 6 bases at J, with 18 bases between. CDR3 in DNA: TGCGCCAGCAGCCAAGGGAGCCTTGGGGGGCCGAAGACCCAGTACTTC. It codes for CASSQGSLGGPKTQYF.

The rearrangement uses TRBV13 and TRBJ2-7; D is unresolved. Looked up from germline, CDR1 is PRHDT and CDR2 is FYEKMQ (reference sequence). Trimming left V 2 bases short and J 0 bases short, with 11 bases between. CDR3 length equals 15 residues. DNA of the CDR3: TGTGCCAGCAGCTTATGGACGGGCAGCTCCTACGAGCAGTACTTC. This gives the protein CASSLWTGSSYEQYF.

This clonotype was recorded only once. The chain has TRBV5-4 and TRBJ2-7; weak D call: TRBD2 (5 bases). This CDR3 comprises 14 residues. Germline V gene lookup returns CDR1 SGHNT and CDR2 YYREEE (reference sequence). Trimming took off 4 bases at V and 2 bases at J, with 13 bases between the two ends. CDR3 sequence (DNA): TGTGCCAGCAGCGACAATAACGGGGCCTACGAGCAGTACTTC. Translated: CASSDNNGAYEQYF.

The CDR3 DNA is TGTGCCAGCAGCGTGTCGACAGGGGTCTCCTACGAGCAGTACTTC. It translates to CASSVSTGVSYEQYF. V and J are TRBV9 and TRBJ2-7; TRBD1 agrees at 8 bases. Trimming at V came to 2 bases and at J to 0 bases, leaving 4 bases not matched to a gene. From germline, CDR1 is SGDLS and CDR2 YYNGEE. This CDR3 has 15 residues.

CDR3 protein: CASSPNRGDQPQHF. The CDR3 DNA reads as TGTGCCAGCAGCCCTAACAGGGGCGATCAGCCCCAGCATTTT. The chain is built from TRBV7-2 and TRBJ1-5, with 7 bases aligning to TRBD1. The CDR3 consists of 14 residues. The ends lost 5 bases at V and 5 bases at J; junction bases unmatched: 6. Germline V gene lookup returns CDR1 SGHTA and CDR2 FQGNSA.

The chain joins TRBV7-8 to TRBJ1-2; the match to TRBD1 covers 7 bases. The trim removed 5 bases at V and 7 bases at J, leaving 13 bases unmatched. This CDR3 has 15 amino acids. Germline values: CDR1 SGHVS, CDR2 FQNEAQ. The CDR3 sequence: CASSPRWGQPVGYTF. In DNA, the CDR3 is TGTGCCAGCAGCCCGCGGTGGGGACAGCCCGTTGGCTACACCTTC.

The chain has TRBV9 and TRBJ1-1; D is unresolved. The CDR3 sequence is 14 residues long. The V end was cut by 0 bases, the J end by 4 bases, with 10 bases between. From germline, CDR1 is SGDLS and CDR2 YYNGEE. The CDR3 DNA sequence: TGTGCCAGCAGCGTAGAAGGCTACCCCACTGAAGCTTTCTTT. Amino acid sequence: CASSVEGYPTEAFF.

The chain links TRBV20-1 to TRBJ1-5, with 8 bases lining up with TRBD1. The CDR3 length is 13 residues. Germline V gene sequence: CDR1 DFQATT, CDR2 SNEGSKA (reference sequence). With V trimmed by 5 bases and J by 1 base, 1 base remained unmatched. The CDR3 DNA reads TGCAGTGCTGGACAGGGAAGCAATCAGCCCCAGCATTTT. As protein: CSAGQGSNQPQHF.

The V call is TRBV18, the J call TRBJ1-6; 9 bases match TRBD1. The V segment lost 6 bases and the J segment 5 bases; nucleotides outside the gene matches: 8. This CDR3 spans 16 amino acids. The germline V gene has CDR1 KGHSH and CDR2 LQKENI. CDR3 sequence (DNA): TGTGCCAGCTCCCACGACAGGGGGATAGATAATTCACCCCTCCACTTT. Protein sequence: CASSHDRGIDNSPLHF.

CDR3 sequence: CASSPGHSYEQYF. The CDR3 region has the DNA TGTGCCAGCTCACCCGGGCATTCCTACGAGCAGTACTTC. The chain is built from TRBV18 and TRBJ2-7; no clear D. CDR3 size: 13 residues. Looked up from germline, CDR1 is KGHSH and CDR2 is LQKENI. V lost 3 bases to trimming and J lost 1 base, with 7 bases between them.

The rearrangement links TRBV27 to TRBJ2-3; D ambiguous. The CDR3 sequence is 13 residues long. CDR1 and CDR2 from the germline V gene are MNHEY and SMNVEV (reference sequence). The germline V and J ends were trimmed by 6 bases and 1 base, with 8 bases remaining between them. The CDR3 here is CASRVMGTDTQYF. The CDR3 DNA sequence: TGTGCCAGCAGGGTGATGGGCACAGATACGCAGTATTTT.

The rearrangement links TRBV23-1 to TRBJ2-7; TRBD1 or TRBD2 may be the D gene (5 bases each). TRBV23-1 is designated an ORF whose function remains uncertain. The ends were cut back, 2 bases at V and 4 bases at J, with 15 bases in the middle. CDR3 size: 15 residues. The CDR3: CASSQAGTEKYEQYF. DNA for the CDR3: TGCGCCAGCAGTCAAGCCGGGACGGAGAAATACGAGCAGTACTTC.

The rearrangement uses TRBV24-1 and TRBJ2-1; D gene ambiguous. Germline lookup yields CDR1 KGHDR and CDR2 SFDVKD. The ends were cut back, 9 bases at V and 7 bases at J, with 15 bases in the middle. The CDR3 extends over 13 amino acids. The DNA of the CDR3 is TGTGCCACCGAAGGTGGGCAGGTGAATGAGCAGTTCTTC. Its translation is CATEGGQVNEQFF.

This rearrangement joins TRBV29-1 to TRBJ2-7; 7 positions agree with TRBD1. The V segment lost 6 bases and the J segment 4 bases; nucleotides outside the gene matches: 3. CDR1 and CDR2 (germline): SQVTM, ANQGSEA. The CDR3 spans 11 residues. This chain's CDR3 is CSVMTGYEQYF. Written as DNA, the CDR3 is TGCAGCGTCATGACAGGGTACGAGCAGTACTTC.

This sequence joins TRBV29-1 and TRBJ2-7; 7 nucleotides match TRBD1. The V gene's germline CDR1 is SQVTM and CDR2 ANQGSEA. CDR3 length: 13 residues. After removal of 7 bases from V and 7 bases from J, the junction contained 13 bases not matched to a gene. Here the CDR3 reads CSAKPGQQSEQYF. CDR3 sequence (DNA): TGCAGCGCAAAGCCGGGACAGCAGTCAGAGCAGTACTTC.

This clonotype was recorded only once. V gene TRBV2 combines with J gene TRBJ2-2; D may match TRBD1 or TRBD2 (5 bases each). The CDR3 loop spans 15 amino acids. CDR1 is SNHLY and CDR2 is FYNNEI in the germline V gene. Trimming took 1 base from V and 3 from J, leaving 9 bases between them. CDR3 DNA: TGTGCCAGCAGTGAAGAACAGGACTACACCGGGGAGCTGTTTTTT. This encodes CASSEEQDYTGELFF.

This sequence joins TRBV7-6 and TRBJ1-6, with D hard to call. This CDR3 spans 16 amino acids. Germline V gene lookup returns CDR1 SGHVS and CDR2 FNYEAQ. V lost 5 bases and J lost 10, with 21 bases in between. This chain's CDR3 is CASSLLIGEALSPLHF. Here the CDR3 DNA reads TGTGCCAGCAGCCTCCTCATAGGCGAAGCCCTCTCACCCCTCCACTTT.

The chain recombines TRBV30 with TRBJ2-3; D ambiguous. Per the germline V gene, CDR1 is GTSNPN and CDR2 is SVGIG (reference sequence). The CDR3 has 12 amino acids. V lost 3 bases to trimming and J lost 4 bases, with 8 bases between them. The CDR3 DNA reads TGTGCCTGGAGGGGGTCCGCAGATACGCAGTATTTT. It codes for CAWRGSADTQYF.

The rearrangement uses TRBV6-5 and TRBJ2-3; 7 nucleotides align to TRBD1. This CDR3 region has 16 residues. V dropped 4 bases and J dropped 3; count of bases not matched to a gene: 10. Germline CDR1 reads MNHEY; CDR2 reads SVGAGI. CDR3 DNA: TGTGCCAGCAGTTCCCTACAGGGGTCGCCGACAGATACGCAGTATTTT. It yields the protein CASSSLQGSPTDTQYF.

V gene TRBV15 combines with J gene TRBJ1-2, with 9 bases fitting TRBD1. The ends lost 4 bases at V and 6 bases at J; junction bases unmatched: 18. The CDR3 extends over 18 amino acids. CDR1 and CDR2 from the germline V gene are LNHNV and YYDKDF (reference sequence). This CDR3 is CATSKDLVTRTGEDGYTF. The CDR3 nucleotides are TGTGCCACCAGCAAAGACCTTGTGACAAGGACAGGGGAGGATGGCTACACCTTC.

On this clonotype: One end of the junction varies from germline; a read error may be responsible. J is TRBJ1-6 and V is TRBV5-6; D not resolved. The CDR3 is made up of 12 amino acids. CDR1 and CDR2 from the germline V gene are SGHDT and YYEEEE. CDR3 DNA: TGTGCCAGCAGCTCCCATAATTCACCCCTCCACTTT. The encoded protein is CASSSHNSPLHF.

The chain uses TRBV30 and TRBJ2-2; D unclear. Germline lookup yields CDR1 GTSNPN and CDR2 SVGIG (reference sequence). The CDR3 spans 11 residues. CDR3 in amino acids: CASQLAGELFF. For the CDR3, the DNA is TGTGCTTCCCAACTGGCCGGGGAGCTGTTTTTT.

The genes are TRBV3-1 and TRBJ1-6; 9 nucleotides line up with TRBD1. Germline CDR1 reads LGHDT; CDR2 reads YNNKEL (reference sequence). V lost 3 bases, J lost 10 bases, and 4 bases stayed unmatched. The CDR3 consists of 14 residues. The CDR3 DNA reads as TGTGCCAGCAGCCAGGGGACAGGGAGCTCACCCCTCCACTTT. Translating gives CASSQGTGSSPLHF.

The CDR3 DNA reads as TGCAGCGTTGGAGGGGGTAAAAACATTCAGTACTTC. Translated: CSVGGGKNIQYF. The V gene is TRBV29-1, the J gene TRBJ2-4, with D perhaps matching TRBD1 (6 bases). Trimming shortened V by 4 bases and J by 4 bases, and 8 bases separated the two germline ends. The CDR3 extends over 12 amino acids. Germline V gene lookup returns CDR1 SQVTM and CDR2 ANQGSEA.

The chain carries TRBV7-3 and TRBJ2-1; weak D call: TRBD1 (6 bases). CDR1 and CDR2 from the germline V gene are SGHTA and FQGTGA. V lost 5 bases and J 4 bases, leaving 15 bases between the germline ends. The CDR3 consists of 15 residues. CDR3 amino acids: CASSLARGRYNEQFF. The CDR3 region has the DNA TGTGCCAGCAGCCTGGCCAGGGGAAGGTACAATGAGCAGTTCTTC.

The V and J genes are TRBV20-1 and TRBJ2-5, with 7 bases matching TRBD1. V gave up 6 bases and J gave up 5 bases; unmatched junction bases: 9. CDR1 is DFQATT and CDR2 is SNEGSKA in the germline V gene (reference sequence). The CDR3 totals 13 residues. CDR3 in DNA: TGCAGTGCCCTCCATCTCAGGGGGGAGACCCAGTACTTC. Translating gives CSALHLRGETQYF.